The 20 T cell receptor beta chains in this list originate from one sample, sequenced in a study of T cell responses to AZD1222 COVID-19 vaccine. The assay was immunoSEQ multiplex PCR, and TCRdb's table has in-frame clones only and misses some. The repertoire holds roughly 190,000 clones, with approximately 92% as singletons. Sample: peripheral blood, taken 28 days after the second dose of the MenACWY control vaccine. The origin of the receptors is an adult who received the MenACWY meningococcal vaccine as a control.

The chain is built from TRBV5-4 and TRBJ1-6, with TRBD1 identical over 7 bases. The CDR3 spans 17 residues. Trimming took 4 bases from V and 3 from J; bases not matched to a gene: 10. From germline, CDR1 is SGHNT and CDR2 YYREEE (reference sequence). CDR3: CASSQDRAQSYNSPLHF. CDR3 DNA: TGTGCCAGCAGCCAAGACAGGGCTCAAAGCTATAATTCACCCCTCCACTTT. Filled out from reference TRBV5-4 and TRBJ1-6, the complete variable domain reads ETGVTQSPTHLIKTRGQQVTLRCSSQSGHNTVSWYQQALGQGPQFIFQYYREEENGRGNFPPRFSGLQFPNYSSELNVNALELDDSALYLCASSQDRAQSYNSPLHFGNGTRLTVT.

This clone appeared once. The rearrangement links TRBV5-1 to TRBJ1-2, with a tentative D call TRBD1 (6 bases). V dropped 4 bases and J dropped 4 bases, with 20 bases sitting between them. The CDR3 runs 16 residues. Germline CDR1 SGHRS, CDR2 YFSETQ. The CDR3 region is CASSPGADIRSYGYTF. The CDR3 DNA sequence: TGCGCCAGCAGCCCGGGGGCGGATATAAGGAGCTATGGCTACACCTTC. Variable domain in full (rest from reference TRBV5-1 and TRBJ1-2): KAGVTQTPRYLIKTRGQQVTLSCSPISGHRSVSWYQQTPGQGLQFLFEYFSETQRNKGNFPGRFSGRQFSNSRSEMNVSTLELGDSALYLCASSPGADIRSYGYTFGSGTRLTVV.

The chain uses TRBV7-3 and TRBJ2-3, with 8 bases aligning to TRBD2. V lost 5 bases, J lost 4 bases, and 11 bases stayed unmatched. CDR1 SGHTA and CDR2 FQGTGA come from the germline V gene. The CDR3 is made up of 16 amino acids. The CDR3 nucleotides are TGTGCCAGCAGCCTGGGGACTGAACTAGCGGCAGATACGCAGTATTTT. As protein: CASSLGTELAADTQYF.

This chain connects TRBV28 to TRBJ1-4; the D is unclear. In germline, CDR1 is MDHEN, CDR2 SYDVKM. This CDR3 region has 12 residues. The V end was cut by 8 bases, the J end by 7 bases, with 11 bases between. The CDR3 sequence: CASGLDLEKLFF. CDR3 nucleotides: TGTGCCAGCGGGTTAGATCTTGAAAAACTGTTTTTT.

This chain connects TRBV2 to TRBJ1-2, with a weak D call TRBD1 (6 bases). Germline V CDR1 and CDR2: SNHLY, FYNNEI. The CDR3 is 14 amino acids. V was cut by 4 bases and J by 0 bases, with 9 bases left in between. CDR3 sequence (DNA): TGTGCCAGCAGTGTAGGGGACACTAACTATGGCTACACCTTC. Amino acid sequence: CASSVGDTNYGYTF. The full variable domain, completed using reference TRBV2 and TRBJ1-2, is EPEVTQTPSHQVTQMGQEVILRCVPISNHLYFYWYRQILGQKVEFLVSFYNNEISEKSEIFDDQFSVERPDGSNFTLKIRSTKLEDSAMYFCASSVGDTNYGYTFGSGTRLTVV.

The chain carries TRBV11-1 and TRBJ2-1; D unresolved. CDR3 size: 14 residues. CDR1 SGHAT and CDR2 FQDESV come from the germline V gene (reference sequence). The V end lost 5 bases, the J end lost 5 bases, and 13 bases lay between the germline ends. As DNA, the CDR3 is TGTGCCAGCAGCCCCCGTAAGGTTGACAATGAGCAGTTCTTC. Its protein is CASSPRKVDNEQFF.

The V gene is TRBV18, the J gene TRBJ1-6; TRBD1 aligns across 8 bases. V gave up 2 bases and J gave up 1 base; unmatched junction bases: 4. In germline, CDR1 is KGHSH, CDR2 LQKENI. The CDR3 length is 17 residues. This CDR3 is CASSPGQGGSYNSPLHF. DNA for the CDR3: TGTGCCAGCTCACCAGGACAGGGAGGTTCCTATAATTCACCCCTCCACTTT.

V gene TRBV29-1 combines with J gene TRBJ1-2; no definite D call. V shed 0 bases and J shed 8 bases, with 10 bases lying between them. The germline V gene encodes CDR1 SQVTM and CDR2 ANQGSEA. There are 12 residues in the CDR3. The chain's CDR3 is CSVEDQAGGYTF. In DNA form, the CDR3 reads TGCAGCGTTGAAGATCAAGCGGGGGGCTACACCTTC.

V is TRBV18 and J is TRBJ2-7; 7 nucleotides align to TRBD1. In germline, CDR1 is KGHSH, CDR2 LQKENI. This CDR3 region has 15 residues. Germline trimming cut 3 bases from V and 5 bases from J; bases unmatched to any gene: 10. The CDR3 coding sequence is TGTGCCAGCTCACCGTCCAGGACAGGCATGGACGAGCAGTACTTC. It encodes CASSPSRTGMDEQYF.

This chain links TRBV28 with TRBJ2-5, with 11 bases aligning to TRBD2. CDR3 length equals 15 residues. J was trimmed by 5 bases and V by 4 bases; bases with no gene match: 6. Looked up from germline, CDR1 is MDHEN and CDR2 is SYDVKM. CDR3 protein: CASSSLAGGAETQYF. The CDR3, as DNA: TGTGCCAGCAGTTCCCTAGCGGGAGGTGCTGAGACCCAGTACTTC.

This chain uses TRBV7-2 with TRBJ1-2; 8 positions match TRBD1. CDR1 is SGHTA, CDR2 FQGNSA, per germline. There are 15 residues in the CDR3. V lost 2 bases, J lost 4 bases, and 6 bases stayed unmatched. The CDR3 nucleotides read TGTGCCAGCAGCTTAAGCTACAGGGGGACCTATGGCTACACCTTC. Translation gives CASSLSYRGTYGYTF.

The chain carries TRBV4-2 and TRBJ2-1; D is ambiguous. CDR3 length: 15 residues. Germline CDR1 is LGHNA and CDR2 is YNFKEQ. V was trimmed by 0 bases and J by 7 bases, leaving 13 bases between them. This CDR3 is CASSQEPGVRNEQFF. The CDR3 DNA sequence: TGTGCCAGCAGCCAAGAACCTGGGGTTCGAAATGAGCAGTTCTTC.

The chain has TRBV12-3 or TRBV12-4 and TRBJ2-3, with D perhaps TRBD1 (5 bases). V was clipped by 6 bases and J by 3 bases, with 7 bases between them. The CDR3 consists of 12 residues. CDR3: CASRQETDTQYF. The DNA for the CDR3 is TGTGCCAGCAGACAGGAAACAGATACGCAGTATTTT.

This chain joins TRBV4-2 and TRBJ1-2; 7 bases line up with TRBD1. V lost 3 bases and J lost 7; bases outside the gene matches: 11. The CDR3 has 15 amino acids. Germline-derived CDR1 and CDR2 are LGHNA and YNFKEQ. CDR3 protein: CASSQNGQDEGGYTF. The CDR3 DNA reads as TGTGCCAGCAGCCAGAATGGACAGGATGAGGGTGGCTACACCTTC.

The chain links TRBV7-9 to TRBJ2-1, with no clear D. The CDR3 covers 13 residues. Germline V CDR1 and CDR2: SEHNR, FQNEAQ (reference sequence). Deletions cut 3 bases from V and 7 bases from J, with 10 bases between. CDR3 DNA: TGTGCCAGCAGCTTCGGGCGCCTGAATGAGCAGTTCTTC. Translating it yields CASSFGRLNEQFF.

DNA for the CDR3: TGTGCCAGCAGCTTAGCGGATGGGGGGGTCTATGGCTACACCTTC. It translates to CASSLADGGVYGYTF. This chain uses TRBV7-2 with TRBJ1-2; the D gene is possibly TRBD1 (5 bases). With 0 bases removed from V and 4 bases from J, the gap between germline ends came to 12 bases. From germline, CDR1 is SGHTA and CDR2 FQGNSA. The CDR3 loop spans 15 amino acids.

The rearrangement joins TRBV9 to TRBJ2-1, with 13 bases fitting TRBD2. V lost 5 bases, J lost 6 bases, and 5 bases stayed unmatched. CDR1 and CDR2 (germline): SGDLS, YYNGEE. The CDR3 is 15 amino acids. For the CDR3, the DNA is TGTGCCAGCAGGCGGGGACTAGCGGGGATCAATGAGCAGTTCTTC. This sequence encodes CASRRGLAGINEQFF. The whole variable domain, remainder taken from reference TRBV9 and TRBJ2-1, is DSGVTQTPKHLITATGQRVTLRCSPRSGDLSVYWYQQSLDQGLQFLIQYYNGEERAKGNILERFSAQQFPDLHSELNLSSLELGDSALYFCASRRGLAGINEQFFGPGTRLTVL.

V is TRBV9 and J is TRBJ2-7; 8 bases agree with TRBD2. V lost 5 bases to trimming and J lost 1 base; unmatched junction nucleotides: 2. In germline, CDR1 is SGDLS, CDR2 YYNGEE. This CDR3 contains 13 residues. CDR3 coding DNA: TGTGCCAGCAGTACTAGCGGATCCTACGAGCAGTACTTC. Translation: CASSTSGSYEQYF.

This clone has a count of ten or more. The sample holds other DNA sequences that translate to the same CDR3. The chain has TRBV6-2 or TRBV6-3 and TRBJ2-7; maybe TRBD2 (5 bases). Trimming cost V 5 bases and J 5 bases, with 22 bases left between them. The CDR3 consists of 16 residues. Germline V gene lookup returns CDR1 MNHEY and CDR2 SVGEGT. The CDR3 loop is CASSPYRGPNYDEQYF. As DNA, the CDR3 is TGTGCCAGCAGTCCCTATCGGGGTCCCAACTACGACGAGCAGTACTTC.

This clone was seen only a few times. The chain combines TRBV7-3 with TRBJ2-7; the D gene could be TRBD1 or TRBD2 (6 bases each). The CDR3 covers 15 residues. Germline values: CDR1 SGHTA, CDR2 FQGTGA. Trimming shortened V by 4 bases and J by 5 bases, and 18 bases separated the two germline ends. The CDR3 here is CASSSQGTPGDEQYF. CDR3 DNA: TGTGCCAGCAGCTCGCAGGGGACCCCGGGAGACGAGCAGTACTTC.